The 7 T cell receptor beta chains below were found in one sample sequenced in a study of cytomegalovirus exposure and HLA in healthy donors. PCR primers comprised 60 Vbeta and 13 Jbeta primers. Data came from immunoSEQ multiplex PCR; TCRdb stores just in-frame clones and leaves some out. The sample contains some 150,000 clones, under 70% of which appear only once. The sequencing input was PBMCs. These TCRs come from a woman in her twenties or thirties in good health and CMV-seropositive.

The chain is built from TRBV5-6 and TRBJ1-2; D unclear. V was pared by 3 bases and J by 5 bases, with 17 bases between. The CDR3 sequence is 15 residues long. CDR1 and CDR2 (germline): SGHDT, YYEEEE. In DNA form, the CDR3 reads TGTGCCAGCAGCTCAAATTCCTACCTGCCTTATGGCTACACCTTC. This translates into CASSSNSYLPYGYTF.

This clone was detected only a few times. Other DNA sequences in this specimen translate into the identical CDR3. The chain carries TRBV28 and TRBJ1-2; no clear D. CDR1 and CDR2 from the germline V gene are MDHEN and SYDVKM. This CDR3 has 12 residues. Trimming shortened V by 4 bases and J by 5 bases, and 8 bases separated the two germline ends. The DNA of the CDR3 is TGTGCCAGCAGTTCGCGGGTTTATGGCTACACCTTC. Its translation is CASSSRVYGYTF.

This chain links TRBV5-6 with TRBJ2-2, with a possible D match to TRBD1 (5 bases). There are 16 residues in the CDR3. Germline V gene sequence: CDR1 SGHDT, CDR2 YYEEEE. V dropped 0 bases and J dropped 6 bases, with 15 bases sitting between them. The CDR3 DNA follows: TGTGCCAGCAGCTTGGGGGCCGGCAGGGAAGCCGGGGAGCTGTTTTTT. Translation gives CASSLGAGREAGELFF.

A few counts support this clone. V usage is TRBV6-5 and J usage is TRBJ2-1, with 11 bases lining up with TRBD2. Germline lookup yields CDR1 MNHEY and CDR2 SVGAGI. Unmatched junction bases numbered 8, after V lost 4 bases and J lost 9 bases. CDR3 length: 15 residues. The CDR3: CASSSLAGVSGEQFF. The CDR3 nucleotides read TGTGCCAGCAGTTCACTAGCGGGAGTAAGCGGTGAGCAGTTCTTC.

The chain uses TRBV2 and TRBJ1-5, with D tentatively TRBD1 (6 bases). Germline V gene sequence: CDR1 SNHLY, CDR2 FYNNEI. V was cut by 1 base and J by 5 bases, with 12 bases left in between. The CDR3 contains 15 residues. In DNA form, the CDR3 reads TGTGCCAGCAGTGAAGAGGGCAGGGGATATCAGCCCCAGCATTTT. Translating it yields CASSEEGRGYQPQHF.

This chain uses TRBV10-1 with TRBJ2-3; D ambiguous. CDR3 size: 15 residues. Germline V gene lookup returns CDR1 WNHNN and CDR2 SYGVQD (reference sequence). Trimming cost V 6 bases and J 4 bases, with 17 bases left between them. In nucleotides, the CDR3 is TGCGCCAGCAGACCCCCGGGTAGCCCCCCAGATACGCAGTATTTT. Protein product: CASRPPGSPPDTQYF.

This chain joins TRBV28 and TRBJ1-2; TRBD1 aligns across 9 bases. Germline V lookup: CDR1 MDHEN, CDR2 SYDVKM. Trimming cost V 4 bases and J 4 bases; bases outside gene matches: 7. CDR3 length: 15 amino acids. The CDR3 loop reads CASSSRGQGTYGYTF. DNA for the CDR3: TGTGCCAGCAGTTCCCGGGGACAGGGAACCTATGGCTACACCTTC.